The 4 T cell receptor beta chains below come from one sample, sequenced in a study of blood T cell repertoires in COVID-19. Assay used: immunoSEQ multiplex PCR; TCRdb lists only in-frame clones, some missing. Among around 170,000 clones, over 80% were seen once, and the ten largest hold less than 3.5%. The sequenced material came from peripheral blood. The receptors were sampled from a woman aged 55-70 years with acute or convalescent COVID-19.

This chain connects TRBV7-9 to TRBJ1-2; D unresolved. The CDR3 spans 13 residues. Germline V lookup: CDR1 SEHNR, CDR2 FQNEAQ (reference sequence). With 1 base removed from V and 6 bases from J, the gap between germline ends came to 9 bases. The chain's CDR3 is CASSLGQRDGYTF. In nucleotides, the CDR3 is TGTGCCAGCAGCTTAGGCCAGAGGGATGGCTACACCTTC.

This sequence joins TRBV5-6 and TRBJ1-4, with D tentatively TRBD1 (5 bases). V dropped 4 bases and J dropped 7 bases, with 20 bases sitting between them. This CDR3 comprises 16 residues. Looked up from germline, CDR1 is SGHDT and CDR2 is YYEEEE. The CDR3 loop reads CASSRNAGRASEKLFF. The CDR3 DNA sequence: TGTGCCAGCAGCCGCAACGCAGGGAGGGCGTCTGAAAAACTGTTTTTT.

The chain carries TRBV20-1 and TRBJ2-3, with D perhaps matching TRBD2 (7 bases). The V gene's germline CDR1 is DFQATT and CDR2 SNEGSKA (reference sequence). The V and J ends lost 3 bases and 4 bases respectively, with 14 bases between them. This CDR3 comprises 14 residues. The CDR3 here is CSASLGGGADTQYF. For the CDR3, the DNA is TGCAGTGCTAGTTTGGGGGGGGGCGCAGATACGCAGTATTTT.

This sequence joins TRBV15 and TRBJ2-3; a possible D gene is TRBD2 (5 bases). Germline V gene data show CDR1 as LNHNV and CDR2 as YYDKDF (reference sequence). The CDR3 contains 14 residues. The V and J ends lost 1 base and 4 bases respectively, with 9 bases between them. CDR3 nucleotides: TGTGCCACCAGCAGAGGGGGAGTCCCAGATACGCAGTATTTT. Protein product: CATSRGGVPDTQYF.